This record covers a single TCR beta chain. The antigen remains undetermined. CDR3 length equals 16 residues. Germline V gene lookup returns CDR1 SGDLS and CDR2 YYNGEE. The V end lost 0 bases, the J end lost 4 bases, and 14 bases lay between the germline ends. The PCR contained 60 Vbeta and 13 Jbeta primers. Methods used by the authors: Unique TCR beta chains numbered approximately 76 million in a later analysis, with roughly 11 million shared. Clones were read by immunoSEQ multiplex PCR, and TCRdb kept only the in-frame ones, dropping some. Clonal size and the V and J genes are those of that table, whereas D and trimming came from the DNA. The table lists 150,000 to 200,000 clones, more than 85% of them singletons. Healthy bone marrow donors made up the donor group. The sample belongs to a study of cytomegalovirus exposure and HLA in healthy donors. The wider study: Some 85 million unique TCRs from HLA-typed donors were held in an early data release.

General study findings and limits: A few CMV-associated chains proved CMV antigen-specific in vitro.

The material sequenced was PBMCs. The genes are TRBV9 and TRBJ2-1; D might be TRBD2 (5 bases). This TCR was recovered from a woman younger than 35 in good health and CMV-seronegative. This chain's CDR3 is CASSVVVASDYNEQFF. The CDR3 bases are TGTGCCAGCAGCGTAGTGGTAGCGAGCGATTACAATGAGCAGTTCTTC.